One and the same sample provided the 26 T cell receptor beta chains below, sequenced in a study of blood T cell repertoires in COVID-19. Method: immunoSEQ multiplex PCR; TCRdb's copy keeps in-frame clones and lacks some. The sample includes about 110,000 clones, 65% to 80% of them seen just once. The specimen sequenced was peripheral blood. These receptors originate from an older man with active or convalescent COVID-19.

Here the CDR3 reads CASSPGQREKLFF. CDR3 coding DNA: TGTGCCAGCTCACCAGGGCAGAGAGAAAAACTGTTTTTT. The rearrangement joins TRBV18 to TRBJ1-4; no clear D gene. CDR3 length: 13 residues. Per germline, CDR1 KGHSH and CDR2 LQKENI. With 2 bases removed from V and 8 bases from J, the gap between germline ends came to 9 bases.

The V call is TRBV28, the J call TRBJ2-7, with D possibly being TRBD1 (6 bases). Per the germline V gene, CDR1 is MDHEN and CDR2 is SYDVKM. V lost 7 bases, J lost 4 bases, and 11 bases lay in between. The CDR3 has 12 amino acids. The CDR3 region is CASNKGGYEQYF. The CDR3 DNA reads TGTGCCAGCAACAAAGGGGGTTACGAGCAGTACTTC. The variable domain in full, completed from reference TRBV28 and TRBJ2-7, reads DVKVTQSSRYLVKRTGEKVFLECVQDMDHENMFWYRQDPGLGLRLIYFSYDVKMKEKGDIPEGYSVSREKKERFSLILESASTNQTSMYLCASNKGGYEQYFGPGTRLTVT.

V usage is TRBV30 and J usage is TRBJ1-2, with D possibly TRBD1 on 6 matching bases. The germline V and J ends were trimmed by 4 bases and 4 bases, with 13 bases remaining between them. Germline V gives CDR1 GTSNPN, CDR2 SVGIG (reference sequence). This CDR3 has 13 amino acids. CDR3 amino acids: CAWNSDRLYGYTF. The CDR3 DNA reads as TGTGCCTGGAACTCCGACAGGCTCTATGGCTACACCTTC.

The gene calls are TRBV25-1 and TRBJ1-2, with 12 nucleotides matching TRBD1. The CDR3 extends over 15 amino acids. Germline trimming cut 6 bases from V and 5 bases from J; bases unmatched to any gene: 7. The germline gives CDR1 MGHDK, CDR2 SYGVNS. CDR3 sequence (DNA): TGTGCCAGCAGCCCTCCGGGACAGGGGGCTTATGGCTACACCTTC. Residues: CASSPPGQGAYGYTF.

The J gene is TRBJ2-2, the V gene TRBV27, with unresolved D. The CDR3 is made up of 13 amino acids. Germline V gene sequence: CDR1 MNHEY, CDR2 SMNVEV (reference sequence). The ends were cut back, 4 bases at V and 7 bases at J, with 10 bases in the middle. In DNA form, the CDR3 reads TGTGCCAGCAGTTCCCGGTACGGCGGGGAGCTGTTTTTT. This sequence encodes CASSSRYGGELFF.

This clone was seen a few times. The gene calls are TRBV3-1 (or the pseudogene TRBV3-2) and TRBJ2-5, with TRBD2 matching 12 bases. The CDR3 consists of 16 residues. Germline V gene data show CDR1 as LGHDT and CDR2 as YNNKEL (reference sequence). Germline trimming cut 4 bases from V and 5 bases from J; bases unmatched to any gene: 8. In nucleotides, the CDR3 is TGTGCCAGCAGCCCGACTAGCGGGGGAGGGGGGGAGACCCAGTACTTC. This encodes CASSPTSGGGGETQYF.

This clone was recorded only once. The DNA of the CDR3 is TGTGCCATCAGTGAACGGGGACTAGCGGGAGGGAAGCAGTACTTC. Its translation is CAISERGLAGGKQYF. The chain links TRBV10-3 to TRBJ2-7; 16 nucleotides line up with TRBD2. The ends lost 3 bases at V and 8 bases at J; junction bases unmatched: 4. Per germline, CDR1 ENHRY and CDR2 SYGVKD. This CDR3 is built from 15 residues.

This clone was found a few times. The CDR3 nucleotides read TGTGCCAGCAGCTTGGACAGAGAGGAAGGCTACACCTTC. Protein: CASSLDREEGYTF. The J gene is TRBJ1-2, the V gene TRBV7-3; weak D call: TRBD1 (6 bases). The CDR3 is 13 residues long. Germline assignment: CDR1 SGHTA and CDR2 FQGTGA. The V end lost 3 bases, the J end lost 8 bases, and 13 bases lay between the germline ends.

The chain combines TRBV20-1 with TRBJ1-2; 10 bases are a match to TRBD1. Germline V CDR1 and CDR2: DFQATT, SNEGSKA (reference sequence). V trimming: 5 bases; J trimming: 4 bases; junction bases outside the gene matches: 7. CDR3 size: 14 residues. Here the CDR3 DNA reads TGCAGTGCTCGTGTGGACAGGGGGGCCTATGGCTACACCTTC. Protein sequence: CSARVDRGAYGYTF.

The chain combines TRBV19 with TRBJ2-1, with TRBD2 matching 10 bases. CDR1 is LNHDA and CDR2 is SQIVND in the germline V gene (reference sequence). V shed 4 bases, J shed 7 bases, and the junction held 10 bases outside the gene matches. The CDR3 covers 16 residues. The CDR3 loop is CASSTLGAGGLNEQFF. The CDR3 DNA follows: TGTGCCAGTAGTACCCTCGGAGCGGGAGGGCTTAATGAGCAGTTCTTC.

The genes are TRBV4-1 and TRBJ2-1, with 8 bases that match TRBD2. V lost 3 bases, J lost 5 bases, and 6 bases stayed unmatched. The length of the CDR3 is 15 residues. Germline V gives CDR1 MGHRA, CDR2 YSYEKL. CDR3 in amino acids: CASSQSGTSHNEQFF. The CDR3 nucleotides read TGCGCCAGCAGCCAGTCCGGGACTAGTCACAATGAGCAGTTCTTC.

This clone was counted only a few times. The rearrangement links TRBV20-1 to TRBJ1-1, with 7 bases fitting TRBD1. The CDR3 runs 12 residues. After removal of 5 bases from V and 3 bases from J, the junction contained 3 bases not matched to a gene. Germline lookup yields CDR1 DFQATT and CDR2 SNEGSKA (reference sequence). The CDR3 nucleotides read TGCAGTGCTGGTGGACAGGACACTGAAGCTTTCTTT. This gives the protein CSAGGQDTEAFF.

The J gene is TRBJ1-2, the V gene TRBV6-5; TRBD1 is a possible D gene (6 bases). Germline V gives CDR1 MNHEY, CDR2 SVGAGI. V was trimmed by 7 bases and J by 0 bases, leaving 15 bases between them. The CDR3 consists of 15 residues. The DNA of the CDR3 is TGTGCCAGCAACCCAAGGGGGAGAGCTAACTATGGCTACACCTTC. This sequence encodes CASNPRGRANYGYTF.

The chain has TRBV19 and TRBJ1-3, with a tentative D call TRBD1 (6 bases). Trimming left V 3 bases short and J 7 bases short, with 13 bases between. Germline V CDR1 and CDR2: LNHDA, SQIVND (reference sequence). The CDR3 has 14 residues. CDR3 sequence reads: CASSISGDRNTIYF. The CDR3 nucleotides are TGTGCCAGTAGTATCTCAGGGGATCGCAACACCATATATTTT.

V usage is TRBV28 and J usage is TRBJ2-7; TRBD2 agrees at 8 bases. The J segment lost 6 bases and the V segment lost 5 bases, leaving 9 bases of the junction unmatched. Germline V gene lookup returns CDR1 MDHEN and CDR2 SYDVKM. The CDR3 length is 14 residues. The CDR3 region is CASSPGTSPPEQYF. CDR3 DNA: TGTGCCAGCAGTCCCGGGACTAGTCCCCCCGAGCAGTACTTC. The full variable domain, its missing parts supplied by reference TRBV28 and TRBJ2-7, is DVKVTQSSRYLVKRTGEKVFLECVQDMDHENMFWYRQDPGLGLRLIYFSYDVKMKEKGDIPEGYSVSREKKERFSLILESASTNQTSMYLCASSPGTSPPEQYFGPGTRLTVT.

This sequence joins TRBV7-9 and TRBJ1-4; 9 bases line up with TRBD1. This CDR3 has 14 residues. Trimming cost V 4 bases and J 5 bases; bases outside gene matches: 2. CDR1 is SEHNR and CDR2 is FQNEAQ in the germline V gene (reference sequence). In nucleotides, the CDR3 is TGTGCCAGCAGCTATGGGACAGGGAATGAAAAACTGTTTTTT. Amino acid sequence: CASSYGTGNEKLFF.

This clone was detected only once. The chain has TRBV4-2 and TRBJ2-3; the D gene is possibly TRBD1 (6 bases). This CDR3 region has 14 residues. Trimming shortened V by 0 bases and J by 7 bases, and 11 bases separated the two germline ends. Germline lookup yields CDR1 LGHNA and CDR2 YNFKEQ. In DNA, the CDR3 is TGTGCCAGCAGCCAAGATAGGGGGAGTCATACGCAGTATTTT. It encodes CASSQDRGSHTQYF.

The chain is built from TRBV7-9 and TRBJ2-2; 9 bases are shared with TRBD2. CDR1 is SEHNR and CDR2 is FQNEAQ in the germline V gene (reference sequence). The CDR3 extends over 19 amino acids. Trimming took 1 base from V and 2 from J; bases not matched to a gene: 11. The CDR3 DNA is TGTGCCAGCAGCTTAGGCCCAGCGGGGGGCTGGATCAACACCGGGGAGCTGTTTTTT. This translates into CASSLGPAGGWINTGELFF. The variable domain in full, with the rest retrieved from reference TRBV7-9 and TRBJ2-2, is DTGVSQNPRHKITKRGQNVTFRCDPISEHNRLYWYRQTLGQGPEFLTYFQNEAQLEKSRLLSDRFSAERPKGSFSTLEIQRTEQGDSAMYLCASSLGPAGGWINTGELFFGEGSRLTVL.

The chain combines TRBV3-1 (or the pseudogene TRBV3-2) with TRBJ2-7; no clear D gene. With 4 bases removed from V and 2 bases from J, the gap between germline ends came to 15 bases. Germline V gives CDR1 LGHDT, CDR2 YNNKEL (reference sequence). The CDR3 runs to 15 residues. The CDR3 reads CASSLSAGSTYEQYF. The CDR3 region has the DNA TGTGCCAGCAGCCTCTCCGCCGGGTCCACCTACGAGCAGTACTTC.

The V call is TRBV7-9, the J call TRBJ2-7; 9 positions agree with TRBD1. J was trimmed by 4 bases and V by 3 bases; bases with no gene match: 4. Per the germline V gene, CDR1 is SEHNR and CDR2 is FQNEAQ (reference sequence). The CDR3 extends over 14 amino acids. DNA for the CDR3: TGTGCCAGCAGCTTCGGGGACAGGGCATACGAGCAGTACTTC. This translates into CASSFGDRAYEQYF.

J is TRBJ2-4 and V is TRBV3-1 (or the pseudogene TRBV3-2); D is possibly TRBD2 (6 bases). Trimming pared 1 base from V and 0 bases from J, leaving 13 bases between. Germline-derived CDR1 and CDR2 are LGHDT and YNNKEL (reference sequence). The CDR3 is made up of 17 amino acids. For the CDR3, the DNA is TGTGCCAGCAGCCAAGTGCGGCGGGGACTAGCCAAAAACATTCAGTACTTC. Protein product: CASSQVRRGLAKNIQYF.

This clone has just a few counts. The V gene is TRBV7-8, the J gene TRBJ1-2, with D perhaps matching TRBD1 (6 bases). Trimming stripped 0 bases from V and 4 bases from J, with 18 bases between. This CDR3 comprises 17 residues. Germline CDR1 SGHVS, CDR2 FQNEAQ. CDR3 amino acids: CASSLAHRDVDSYGYTF. CDR3 bases: TGTGCCAGCAGCTTAGCGCACAGGGATGTAGATAGCTATGGCTACACCTTC.

The chain has TRBV5-1 and TRBJ1-6; TRBD1 might be the D (6 bases). The CDR3 totals 13 residues. Germline V lookup: CDR1 SGHRS, CDR2 YFSETQ. V gave up 6 bases and J gave up 7 bases, with 11 bases separating them. The chain's CDR3 is CASTDSTNSPLHF. The CDR3 DNA is TGCGCCAGCACGGACAGTACGAATTCACCCCTCCACTTT.

The chain links TRBV5-6 to TRBJ1-6; D unresolved. Trimming took off 1 base at V and 6 bases at J, with 8 bases between the two ends. The CDR3 sequence is 14 residues long. Germline-derived CDR1 and CDR2 are SGHDT and YYEEEE. CDR3 residues: CASSLSQANSPLHF. The DNA of the CDR3 is TGTGCCAGCAGCTTGTCTCAGGCTAATTCACCCCTCCACTTT.

The gene calls are TRBV18 and TRBJ1-3, with TRBD1 matching over 7 bases. Germline V gene lookup returns CDR1 KGHSH and CDR2 LQKENI. The J segment lost 3 bases and the V segment lost 3 bases, leaving 5 bases of the junction unmatched. The CDR3 contains 15 residues. The CDR3 region has the DNA TGTGCCAGCTCACCCACAGGGGCTGGTGGAAACACCATATATTTT. Translation: CASSPTGAGGNTIYF.

V gene TRBV2 combines with J gene TRBJ1-2; no reliable D call. The CDR3 runs 15 residues. In germline, CDR1 is SNHLY, CDR2 FYNNEI. The V end was cut by 5 bases, the J end by 4 bases, with 17 bases between. This CDR3 is CASSRLAETFYGYTF. DNA of the CDR3: TGTGCCAGCAGTAGGTTGGCAGAGACTTTCTATGGCTACACCTTC.